These 8 T cell receptor beta chains came from one sample sequenced in a study of T cell repertoires in cytomegalovirus infection. TCRdb ran MiXCR on the reads and lists one entry per CDR3 protein. The sample includes about 740,000 distinct CDR3 sequences, less than 40% of them seen just once. Sequenced material: PBMCs. These receptors were collected from a human donor in good health (CMV status not recorded). Some clones in this sample may be carry-over from other donors' samples.

This clonotype occurred once. The V gene is TRBV4-1, the J gene TRBJ2-7, with 7 bases aligning to TRBD1. Germline trimming cut 1 base from V and 12 bases from J; bases unmatched to any gene: 12. The CDR3 sequence is 14 residues long. CDR1 is MGHRA and CDR2 is YSYEKL in the germline V gene. This CDR3 reads CASSQASSGTALYF. CDR3 bases: TGCGCCAGCAGCCAAGCCTCATCCGGGACAGCTTTGTACTTC.

J is TRBJ1-1 and V is TRBV28; D may be TRBD1 (5 bases). The CDR3 has 16 amino acids. Trimming took 3 bases from V and 1 from J, leaving 15 bases between them. The germline V gene encodes CDR1 MDHEN and CDR2 SYDVKM. The CDR3 region is CASSLTPGTANTEAFF. DNA of the CDR3: TGTGCCAGCAGTTTGACCCCCGGGACGGCGAACACTGAAGCTTTCTTT.

This clonotype was detected only a few times. The chain recombines TRBV12-3 or TRBV12-4 with TRBJ2-2, with 7 bases aligning to TRBD1. The CDR3 is made up of 12 amino acids. The CDR3 loop reads CATQGIPGELFF. The DNA for the CDR3 is TGTGCTACACAGGGGATCCCCGGGGAGCTGTTTTTT.

The chain has TRBV7-8 and TRBJ1-6; D remains unclear. The germline V gene encodes CDR1 SGHVS and CDR2 FQNEAQ. CDR3 length: 18 amino acids. With 2 bases removed from V and 0 bases from J, the gap between germline ends came to 14 bases. This CDR3 reads CASSLSRQKSSYNSPLHF. DNA of the CDR3: TGTGCCAGCAGCTTAAGCCGGCAGAAGAGCTCCTATAATTCACCCCTCCACTTT.

Ten or more counts support this clonotype. CDR3 loop: CASSLNSKNTEAFF. The CDR3 nucleotides are TGTGCCAGCAGCTTAAATTCCAAGAACACTGAAGCTTTCTTT. The gene calls are TRBV7-8 and TRBJ1-1; D not resolved. CDR1 and CDR2 from the germline V gene are SGHVS and FQNEAQ. The CDR3 runs to 14 residues. The ends were cut back, 2 bases at V and 1 base at J, with 8 bases in the middle.

This chain connects TRBV5-4 to TRBJ2-5, with D perhaps TRBD2 (5 bases). V was pared by 7 bases and J by 5 bases, with 12 bases between. Germline V gene lookup returns CDR1 SGHNT and CDR2 YYREEE (reference sequence). This CDR3 comprises 12 residues. For the CDR3, the DNA is TGTGCCAGCGGTTTTGGCGGGGAGACCCAGTACTTC. Its translation: CASGFGGETQYF.

This chain uses TRBV19 with TRBJ2-3; D unclear. Deletions cut 3 bases from V and 0 bases from J, with 10 bases between. The CDR3 has 15 amino acids. Germline CDR1 is LNHDA and CDR2 is SQIVND (reference sequence). The CDR3 bases are TGTGCCAGTAGTATCCTTCGGGCTAGCACAGATACGCAGTATTTT. Its translation: CASSILRASTDTQYF. The whole variable domain, filled in from reference TRBV19 and TRBJ2-3, reads DGGITQSPKYLFRKEGQNVTLSCEQNLNHDAMYWYRQDPGQGLRLIYYSQIVNDFQKGDIAEGYSVSREKKESFPLTVTSAQKNPTAFYLCASSILRASTDTQYFGPGTRLTVL.

V and J are TRBV7-6 and TRBJ2-5; D may be TRBD2 (6 bases). V was clipped by 7 bases and J by 5 bases, with 14 bases between them. CDR1 is SGHVS, CDR2 FNYEAQ, per germline. The CDR3 extends over 13 amino acids. The DNA of the CDR3 is TGTGCCAGCACCCGGGGGTCCAGGGAGACCCAGTACTTC. Translated, it gives CASTRGSRETQYF.